This T cell receptor (beta chain) was found in a study of CD8 T cells in Susac syndrome. Across the whole study: When their blood was taken, the Susac syndrome patients had either not yet had any therapy, were taking corticosteroids, or were taking intravenous immunoglobulin alone.

RNA, at 0.5 to 1 ug, was reverse transcribed with random hexamers. TCRdb ran MiXCR on the immunoSEQ multiplex PCR reads and lists one entry per CDR3 protein. The sample carries fewer than 85,000 distinct CDR3 sequences, 95% recorded once. CDR1 and CDR2 (germline): LGHNA, YSLEER. Trimming took off 0 bases at V and 1 base at J, with 6 bases between the two ends. There are 15 residues in the CDR3. High-throughput TCR beta sequencing covered peripheral CD8+ and CD4+ T cells. The sample comprised CD8+ T cells from PBMCs. The chain carries TRBV4-3 and TRBJ2-2, with no clear D. The TCR comes from a human donor with Susac syndrome. CDR3 residues: CASSQDLMNTGELFF. For the CDR3, the DNA is TGCGCCAGCAGCCAAGACCTTATGAACACCGGGGAGCTGTTTTTT.